The entry below gives a single TCR beta chain sequence along with its context. The data stem from a study of patients and donors after allogeneic stem cell transplantation. V gave up 1 base and J gave up 7 bases, with 17 bases separating them. Looked up from germline, CDR1 is SGHVS and CDR2 is FNYEAQ. The CDR3 length is 16 residues. TCRdb re-derived calls from the RT-PCR reads in MiXCR, one entry per CDR3 protein. The sample gives about 2,600 distinct CDR3 sequences, nearly 4% of which show up once; 35% to 40% is in the top ten. The chain uses TRBV7-6 and TRBJ2-1; tentatively, D is TRBD1 (5 bases). Input material: blood, either unsorted or a sorted T cell fraction (not recorded which). This TCR was recovered from a human donor who was either an allogeneic HSCT recipient or a stem cell or donor lymphocyte infusion donor (not recorded which). It is not recorded whose cells these are; they may come from a transplant donor. CDR3 sequence: CASSLEPMSGRNEQFF. The CDR3 DNA follows: TGTGCCAGCAGCTTAGAGCCAATGTCAGGGCGGAATGAGCAGTTCTTC.